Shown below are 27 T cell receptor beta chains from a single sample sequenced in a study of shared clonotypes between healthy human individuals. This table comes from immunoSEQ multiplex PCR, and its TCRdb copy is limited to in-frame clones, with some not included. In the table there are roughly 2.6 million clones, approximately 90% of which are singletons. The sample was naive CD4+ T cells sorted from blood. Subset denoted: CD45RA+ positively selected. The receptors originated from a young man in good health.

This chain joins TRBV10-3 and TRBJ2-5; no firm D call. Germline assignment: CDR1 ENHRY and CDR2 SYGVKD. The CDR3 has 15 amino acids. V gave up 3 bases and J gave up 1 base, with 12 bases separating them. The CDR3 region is CAISDSLGVQETQYF. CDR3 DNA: TGTGCCATCAGTGATAGCCTTGGGGTCCAAGAGACCCAGTACTTC.

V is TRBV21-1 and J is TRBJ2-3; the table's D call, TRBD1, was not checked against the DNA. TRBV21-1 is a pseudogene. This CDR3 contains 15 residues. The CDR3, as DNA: TGTGCCAGCAGCAAAGCGGGGCAGCCCACAGATACGCAGTATTTT. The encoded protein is CASSKAGQPTDTQYF.

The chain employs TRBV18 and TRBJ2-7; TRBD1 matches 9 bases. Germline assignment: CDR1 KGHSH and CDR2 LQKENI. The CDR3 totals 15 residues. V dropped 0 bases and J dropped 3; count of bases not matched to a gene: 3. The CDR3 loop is CASSPPTGGNYEQYF. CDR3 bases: TGTGCCAGCTCACCACCGACAGGGGGAAACTACGAGCAGTACTTC.

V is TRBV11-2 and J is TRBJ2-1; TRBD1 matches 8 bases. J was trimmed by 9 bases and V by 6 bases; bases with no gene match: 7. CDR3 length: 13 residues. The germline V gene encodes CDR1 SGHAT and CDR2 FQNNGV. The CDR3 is CASSQSTGGEQFF. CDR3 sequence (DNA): TGTGCCAGCAGTCAAAGTACAGGGGGTGAGCAGTTCTTC.

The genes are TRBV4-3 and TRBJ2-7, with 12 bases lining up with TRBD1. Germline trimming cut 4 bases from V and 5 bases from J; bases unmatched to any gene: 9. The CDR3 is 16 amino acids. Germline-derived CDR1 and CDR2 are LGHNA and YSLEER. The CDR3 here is CASSRKLGTGGDEQYF. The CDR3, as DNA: TGCGCCAGCAGCCGGAAACTTGGGACAGGGGGCGACGAGCAGTACTTC.

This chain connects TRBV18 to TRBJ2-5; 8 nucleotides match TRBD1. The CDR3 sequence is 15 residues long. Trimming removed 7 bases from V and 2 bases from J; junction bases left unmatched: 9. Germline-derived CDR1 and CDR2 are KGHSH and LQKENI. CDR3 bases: TGTGCCAGCTTATCCGGGACAGGATTGCAAGAGACCCAGTACTTC. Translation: CASLSGTGLQETQYF.

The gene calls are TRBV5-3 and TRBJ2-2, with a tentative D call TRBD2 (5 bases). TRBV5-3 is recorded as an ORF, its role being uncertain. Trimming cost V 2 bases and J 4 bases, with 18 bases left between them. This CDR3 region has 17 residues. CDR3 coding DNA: TGTGCCAGAAGCTTCGTCGTAGAGGGATTGAGCACCGGGGAGCTGTTTTTT. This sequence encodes CARSFVVEGLSTGELFF.

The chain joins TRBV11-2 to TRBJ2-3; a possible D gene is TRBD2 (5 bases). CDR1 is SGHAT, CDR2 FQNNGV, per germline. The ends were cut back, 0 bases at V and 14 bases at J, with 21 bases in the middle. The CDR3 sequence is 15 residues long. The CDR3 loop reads CASSLDMATPGRGYF. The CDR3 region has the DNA TGTGCCAGCAGCTTAGATATGGCCACCCCGGGCCGGGGGTATTTT.

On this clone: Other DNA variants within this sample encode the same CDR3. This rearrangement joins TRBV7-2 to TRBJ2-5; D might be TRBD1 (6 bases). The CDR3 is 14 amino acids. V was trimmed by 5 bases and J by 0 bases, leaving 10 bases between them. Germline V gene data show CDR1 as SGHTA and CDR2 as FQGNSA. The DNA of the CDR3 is TGTGCCAGCAGCCTCCAGGGGTACCAAGAGACCCAGTACTTC. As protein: CASSLQGYQETQYF.

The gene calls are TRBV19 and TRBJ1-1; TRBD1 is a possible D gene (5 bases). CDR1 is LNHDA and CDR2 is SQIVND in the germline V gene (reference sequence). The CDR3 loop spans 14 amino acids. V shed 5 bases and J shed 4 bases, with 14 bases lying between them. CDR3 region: CASSRRDGGTEAFF. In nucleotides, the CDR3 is TGTGCCAGTAGTCGCAGGGACGGAGGCACTGAAGCTTTCTTT.

The CDR3 protein is CASSLPPVNTEAFF. The CDR3 DNA sequence: TGTGCCAGCAGCCTACCCCCGGTGAACACTGAAGCTTTCTTT. V is TRBV11-2 and J is TRBJ1-1; no clear D gene. Trimming shortened V by 5 bases and J by 0 bases, and 10 bases separated the two germline ends. The CDR3 extends over 14 amino acids. Germline V gene lookup returns CDR1 SGHAT and CDR2 FQNNGV. Using reference TRBV11-2 and TRBJ1-1 for the parts outside the CDR3, the full variable domain is EAGVAQSPRYKIIEKRQSVAFWCNPISGHATLYWYQQILGQGPKLLIQFQNNGVVDDSQLPKDRFSAERLKGVDSTLKIQPAKLEDSAVYLCASSLPPVNTEAFFGQGTRLTVV.

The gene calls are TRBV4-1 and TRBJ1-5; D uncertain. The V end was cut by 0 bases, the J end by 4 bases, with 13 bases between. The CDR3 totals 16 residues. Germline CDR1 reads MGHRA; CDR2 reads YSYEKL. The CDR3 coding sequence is TGCGCCAGCAGCCAAGACTACGGGCCTCGAAATCAGCCCCAGCATTTT. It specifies CASSQDYGPRNQPQHF.

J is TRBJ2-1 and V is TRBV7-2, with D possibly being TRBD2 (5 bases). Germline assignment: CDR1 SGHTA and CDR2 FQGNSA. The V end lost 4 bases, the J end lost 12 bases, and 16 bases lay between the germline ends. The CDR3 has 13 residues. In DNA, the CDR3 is TGTGCCAGCAGCTCCGCCCCCGGGATTGGGCAGTTCTTC. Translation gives CASSSAPGIGQFF.

CDR3 coding DNA: TGCGCCAGCAGCTTAGAAGGACAGGCTGCTAATTCACCCCTCCACTTT. Amino acid sequence: CASSLEGQAANSPLHF. The chain has TRBV5-1 and TRBJ1-6; 7 bases agree with TRBD1. CDR3 size: 16 residues. The germline gives CDR1 SGHRS, CDR2 YFSETQ. Trimming removed 2 bases from V and 6 bases from J; junction bases left unmatched: 8.

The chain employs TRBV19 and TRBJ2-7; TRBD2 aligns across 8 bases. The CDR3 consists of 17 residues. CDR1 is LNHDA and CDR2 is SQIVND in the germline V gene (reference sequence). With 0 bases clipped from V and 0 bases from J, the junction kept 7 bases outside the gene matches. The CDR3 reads CASSIESRTSRSYEQYF. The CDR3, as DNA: TGTGCCAGTAGTATAGAGTCCCGGACTAGCCGCTCCTACGAGCAGTACTTC.

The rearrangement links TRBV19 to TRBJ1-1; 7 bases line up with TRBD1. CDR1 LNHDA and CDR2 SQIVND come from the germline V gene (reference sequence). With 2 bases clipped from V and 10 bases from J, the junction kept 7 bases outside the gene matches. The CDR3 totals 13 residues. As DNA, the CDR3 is TGTGCCAGTAGTATACGGACAGGACTTATAGCTTTCTTT. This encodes CASSIRTGLIAFF. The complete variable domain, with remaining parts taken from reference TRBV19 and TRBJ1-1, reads DGGITQSPKYLFRKEGQNVTLSCEQNLNHDAMYWYRQDPGQGLRLIYYSQIVNDFQKGDIAEGYSVSREKKESFPLTVTSAQKNPTAFYLCASSIRTGLIAFFGQGTRLTVV.

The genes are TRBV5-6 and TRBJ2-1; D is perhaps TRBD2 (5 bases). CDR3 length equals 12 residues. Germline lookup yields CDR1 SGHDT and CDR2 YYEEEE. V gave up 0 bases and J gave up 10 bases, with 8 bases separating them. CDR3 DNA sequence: TGTGCCAGCAGCTTGGCCGGGGTGGAGCAGTTCTTC. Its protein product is CASSLAGVEQFF.

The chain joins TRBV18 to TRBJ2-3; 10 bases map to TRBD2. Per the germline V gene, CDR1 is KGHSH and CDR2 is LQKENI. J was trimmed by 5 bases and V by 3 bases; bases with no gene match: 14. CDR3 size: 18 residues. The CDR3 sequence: CASSPLGLASKAGDTQYF. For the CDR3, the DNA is TGTGCCAGCTCACCGTTGGGACTAGCGTCAAAGGCCGGAGATACGCAGTATTTT.

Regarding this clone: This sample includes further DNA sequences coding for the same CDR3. DNA for the CDR3: TGTGCCAGCAGTTTGACTAGCGGGAACTACGAGCAGTACTTC. It yields the protein CASSLTSGNYEQYF. This chain uses TRBV27 with TRBJ2-7; TRBD2 matches at 11 bases. Germline loops: CDR1 MNHEY, CDR2 SMNVEV (reference sequence). V was clipped by 3 bases and J by 3 bases; unmatched bases: 1. The CDR3 is 14 amino acids.

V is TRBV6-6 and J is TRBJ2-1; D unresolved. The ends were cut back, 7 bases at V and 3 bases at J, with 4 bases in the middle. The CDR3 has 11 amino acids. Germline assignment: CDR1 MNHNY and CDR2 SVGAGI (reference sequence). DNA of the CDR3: TGTGCCAGCATGAACTACAATGAGCAGTTCTTC. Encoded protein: CASMNYNEQFF.

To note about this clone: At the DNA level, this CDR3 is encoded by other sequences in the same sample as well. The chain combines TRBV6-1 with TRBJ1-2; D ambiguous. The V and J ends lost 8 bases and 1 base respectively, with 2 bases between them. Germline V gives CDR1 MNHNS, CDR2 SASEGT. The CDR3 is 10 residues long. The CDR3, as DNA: TGTGCCAGCCGTAACTATGGCTACACCTTC. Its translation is CASRNYGYTF.

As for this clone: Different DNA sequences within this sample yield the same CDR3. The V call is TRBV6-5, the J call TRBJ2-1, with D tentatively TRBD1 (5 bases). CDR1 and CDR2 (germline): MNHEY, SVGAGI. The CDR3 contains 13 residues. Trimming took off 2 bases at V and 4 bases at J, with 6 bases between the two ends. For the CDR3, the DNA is TGTGCCAGCAGTTACCCAGGGTACAATGAGCAGTTCTTC. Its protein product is CASSYPGYNEQFF.

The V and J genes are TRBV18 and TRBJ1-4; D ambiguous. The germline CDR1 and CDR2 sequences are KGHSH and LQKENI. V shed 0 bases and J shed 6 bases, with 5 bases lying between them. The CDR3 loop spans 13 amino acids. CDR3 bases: TGTGCCAGCTCACCACCCGTACATGAAAAACTGTTTTTT. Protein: CASSPPVHEKLFF. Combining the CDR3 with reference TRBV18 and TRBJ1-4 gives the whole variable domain NAGVMQNPRHLVRRRGQEARLRCSPMKGHSHVYWYRQLPEEGLKFMVYLQKENIIDESGMPKERFSAEFPKEGPSILRIQQVVRGDSAAYFCASSPPVHEKLFFGSGTQLSVL.

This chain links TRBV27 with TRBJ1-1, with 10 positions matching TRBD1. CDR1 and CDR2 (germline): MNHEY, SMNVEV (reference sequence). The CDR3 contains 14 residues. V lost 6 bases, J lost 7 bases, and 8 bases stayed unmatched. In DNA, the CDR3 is TGTGCCAGCAGGGGACAGGGGAGAGGGGGTGAAGCTTTCTTT. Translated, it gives CASRGQGRGGEAFF.

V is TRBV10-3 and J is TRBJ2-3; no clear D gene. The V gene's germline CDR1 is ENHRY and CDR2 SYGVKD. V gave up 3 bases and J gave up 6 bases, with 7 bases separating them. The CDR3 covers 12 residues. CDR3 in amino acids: CAISDLSDTQYF. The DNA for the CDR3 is TGTGCCATCAGTGACTTATCCGATACGCAGTATTTT.

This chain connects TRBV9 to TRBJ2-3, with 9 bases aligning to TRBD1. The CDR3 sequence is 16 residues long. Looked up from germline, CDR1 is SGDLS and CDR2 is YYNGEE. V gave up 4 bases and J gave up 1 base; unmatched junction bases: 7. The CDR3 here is CASSPGDRDRTDTQYF. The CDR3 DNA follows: TGTGCCAGCAGCCCGGGGGACAGGGATCGCACAGATACGCAGTATTTT.

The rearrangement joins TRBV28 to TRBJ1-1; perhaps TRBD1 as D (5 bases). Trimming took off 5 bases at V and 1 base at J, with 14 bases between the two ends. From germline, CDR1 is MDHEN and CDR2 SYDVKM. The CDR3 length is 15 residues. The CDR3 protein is CASSPPPGQNTEAFF. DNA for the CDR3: TGTGCCAGCAGTCCTCCCCCCGGACAGAACACTGAAGCTTTCTTT.